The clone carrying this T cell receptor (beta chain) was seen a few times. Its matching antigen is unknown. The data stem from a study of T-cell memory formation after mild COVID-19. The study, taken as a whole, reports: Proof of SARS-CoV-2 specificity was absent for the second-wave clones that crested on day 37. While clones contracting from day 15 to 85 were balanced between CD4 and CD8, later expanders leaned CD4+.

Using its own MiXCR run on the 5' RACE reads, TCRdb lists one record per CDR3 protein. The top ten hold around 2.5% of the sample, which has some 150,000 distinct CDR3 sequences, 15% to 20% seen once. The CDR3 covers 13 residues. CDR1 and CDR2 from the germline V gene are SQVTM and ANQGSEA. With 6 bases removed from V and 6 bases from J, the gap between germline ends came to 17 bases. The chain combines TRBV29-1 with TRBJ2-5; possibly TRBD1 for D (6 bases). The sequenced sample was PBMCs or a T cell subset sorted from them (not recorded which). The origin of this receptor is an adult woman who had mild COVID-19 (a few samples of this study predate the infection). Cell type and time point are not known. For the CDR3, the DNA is TGCAGCGTGCGGGCACAGGGTGGAAAGACCCAGTACTTC. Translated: CSVRAQGGKTQYF.